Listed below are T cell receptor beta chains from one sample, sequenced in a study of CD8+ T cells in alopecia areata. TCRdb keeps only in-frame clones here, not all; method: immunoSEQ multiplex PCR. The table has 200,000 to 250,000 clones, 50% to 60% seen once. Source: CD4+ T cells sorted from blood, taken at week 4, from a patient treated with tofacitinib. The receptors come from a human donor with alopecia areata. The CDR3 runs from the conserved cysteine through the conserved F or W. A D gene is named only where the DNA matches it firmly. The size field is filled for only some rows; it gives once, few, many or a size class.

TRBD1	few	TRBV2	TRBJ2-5	CASRGTGTQVAQYF	TGTGCCAGCAGGGGGACAGGGACGCAAGTGGCCCAGTACTTC
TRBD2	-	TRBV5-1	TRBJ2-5	CASSLASGGGAETQYF	TGCGCCAGCAGCTTGGCAAGCGGCGGGGGGGCAGAGACCCAGTACTTC
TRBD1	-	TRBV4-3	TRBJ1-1	CASSQDDRQGNTEAFF	TGCGCCAGCAGCCAAGATGACCGACAGGGGAACACTGAAGCTTTCTTT
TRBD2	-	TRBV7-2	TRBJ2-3	CASSVRSRGGADTQYF	TGTGCCAGCAGCGTACGTAGCCGGGGGGGCGCAGATACGCAGTATTTT
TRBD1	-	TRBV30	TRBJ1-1	CAWRTGANTEAFF	TGTGCCTGGAGGACAGGGGCGAACACTGAAGCTTTCTTT
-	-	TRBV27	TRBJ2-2	CASSLEGITGELFF	TGTGCCAGCAGTCTAGAGGGGATAACCGGGGAGCTGTTTTTT
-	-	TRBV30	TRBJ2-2	CAYTRPNTGELFF	TGTGCCTACACCCGACCGAACACCGGGGAGCTGTTTTTT
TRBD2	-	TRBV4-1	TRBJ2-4	CASSHPTSLKNIQYF	TGCGCCAGCAGCCACCCGACTAGCCTTAAAAACATTCAGTACTTC
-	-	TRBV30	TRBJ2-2	CAWTGQTTGELFF	TGTGCCTGGACGGGCCAGACCACCGGGGAGCTGTTTTTT
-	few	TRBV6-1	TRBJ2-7	CASSERGYEQYF	TGTGCCAGCAGTGAGCGAGGCTACGAGCAGTACTTC
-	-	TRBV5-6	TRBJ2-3	CASSRTDITDTQYF	TGTGCCAGCAGCCGGACAGATATTACAGATACGCAGTATTTT
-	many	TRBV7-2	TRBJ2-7	CASSSYYEQYF	TGTGCCAGCAGCTCGTACTACGAGCAGTACTTC
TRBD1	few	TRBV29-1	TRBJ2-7	CSVEGTGYNEQYF	TGCAGCGTTGAGGGGACAGGGTACAACGAGCAGTACTTC
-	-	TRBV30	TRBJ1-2	CASIPGLLYGYTF	TGTGCCTCTATTCCGGGACTTCTTTATGGCTACACCTTC
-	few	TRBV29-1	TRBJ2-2	CSGRGVGELFF	TGCAGCGGTCGCGGGGTCGGGGAGCTGTTTTTT
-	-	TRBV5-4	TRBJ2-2	CASSLADRDPGELFF	TGTGCCAGCAGCTTGGCGGACCGGGATCCCGGGGAGCTGTTTTTT
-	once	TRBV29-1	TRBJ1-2	CSGGDLEGYTF	TGCAGCGGGGGGGACCTTGAGGGCTACACCTTC
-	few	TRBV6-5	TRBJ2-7	CASSYPGAYEQYF	TGTGCCAGCAGTTACCCCGGGGCCTACGAGCAGTACTTC
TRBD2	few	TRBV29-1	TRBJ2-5	CSAAPAGGQETQYF	TGCAGCGCCGCCCCAGCGGGGGGCCAAGAGACCCAGTACTTC
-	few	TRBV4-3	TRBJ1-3	CASSQDSRRFSGNTIYF	TGCGCCAGCAGCCAAGATAGTCGCCGCTTCTCTGGAAACACCATATATTTT
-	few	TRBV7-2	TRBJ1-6	CASSVFGDGSPLHF	TGTGCCAGCAGCGTTTTCGGAGACGGTTCACCCCTCCACTTT
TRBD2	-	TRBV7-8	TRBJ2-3	CASSYRTGLARTDTQYF	TGTGCCAGCAGCTACCGAACTGGACTAGCCCGCACAGATACGCAGTATTTT
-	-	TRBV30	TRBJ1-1	CAWSVQSPTEAFF	TGTGCCTGGAGTGTACAGAGTCCCACTGAAGCTTTCTTT
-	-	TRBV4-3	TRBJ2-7	CASSQVRGTYEQYF	TGCGCCAGCAGCCAAGTTCGGGGAACCTACGAGCAGTACTTC
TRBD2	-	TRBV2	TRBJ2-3	CATNSGGPSTDTQYF	TGTGCCACCAATAGCGGGGGGCCTAGCACAGATACGCAGTATTTT
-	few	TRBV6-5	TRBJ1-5	CASSPSNQPQHF	TGTGCCAGCAGCCCTTCTAATCAGCCCCAGCATTTT
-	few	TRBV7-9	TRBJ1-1	CASAQNRGITEAFF	TGTGCCAGCGCACAGAATCGGGGGATCACTGAAGCTTTCTTT
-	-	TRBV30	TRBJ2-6	CAWSVQAGANVLTF	TGTGCCTGGAGTGTACAGGCGGGGGCCAACGTCCTGACTTTC
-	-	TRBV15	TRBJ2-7	CATSSAWDLASYEQYF	TGTGCCACCAGCAGCGCATGGGACCTAGCCTCCTACGAGCAGTACTTC
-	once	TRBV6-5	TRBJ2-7	CASSRAWETYEQYF	TGTGCCAGCAGTCGGGCATGGGAGACCTACGAGCAGTACTTC
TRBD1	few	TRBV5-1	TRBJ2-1	CASSSGQGVTLYSYNEQFF	TGCGCCAGCAGCTCAGGACAGGGGGTTACCCTCTACTCCTACAATGAGCAGTTCTTC
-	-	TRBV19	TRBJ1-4	CASAIATNEKLFF	TGTGCCAGTGCGATTGCAACTAATGAAAAACTGTTTTTT
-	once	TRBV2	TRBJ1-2	CASGTDPNYGYTF	TGTGCCAGCGGGACGGATCCTAACTATGGCTACACCTTC
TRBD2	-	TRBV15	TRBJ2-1	CATSGTGLAGDNEQFF	TGTGCCACCAGCGGTACGGGACTAGCGGGGGACAATGAGCAGTTCTTC
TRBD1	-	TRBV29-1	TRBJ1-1	CSVPGEGASTEAFF	TGCAGCGTTCCGGGCGAGGGGGCGAGCACTGAAGCTTTCTTT
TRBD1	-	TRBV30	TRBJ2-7	CAWSVPGQGAREQYF	TGTGCCTGGAGTGTCCCGGGACAGGGGGCAAGAGAGCAGTACTTC
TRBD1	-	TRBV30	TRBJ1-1	CAWTPWDRGGTTEAFF	TGTGCCTGGACCCCTTGGGACAGGGGAGGTACCACCGAAGCTTTCTTT
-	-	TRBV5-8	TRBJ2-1	CASSPNREDEQFF	TGTGCCAGCAGCCCAAATAGAGAGGATGAGCAGTTCTTC
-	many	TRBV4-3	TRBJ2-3	CASSQVSGLAGSQYF	TGCGCCAGCAGCCAAGTCTCCGGTCTAGCCGGGTCGCAGTATTTT
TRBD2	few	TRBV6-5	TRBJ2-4	CASLNGGANKNIQYF	TGTGCCAGCCTGAACGGGGGGGCAAATAAAAACATTCAGTACTTC
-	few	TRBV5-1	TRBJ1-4	CASSPRLQDEKLFF	TGCGCCAGCAGCCCCCGGTTGCAGGATGAAAAACTGTTTTTT
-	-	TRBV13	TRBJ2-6	CASSWSSSGANVLTF	TGTGCCAGCAGCTGGTCAAGCTCTGGGGCCAACGTCCTGACTTTC
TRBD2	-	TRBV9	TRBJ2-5	CASSVSSSGRQETQYF	TGTGCCAGCAGCGTATCCTCTAGCGGGCGACAAGAGACCCAGTACTTC
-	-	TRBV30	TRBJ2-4	CAWSLPGSPQYF	TGTGCCTGGAGTCTACCCGGGAGCCCTCAGTACTTC
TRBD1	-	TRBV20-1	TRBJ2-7	CSARSGQAQYF	TGCAGTGCTAGATCCGGACAGGCCCAGTACTTC
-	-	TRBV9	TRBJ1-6	CASSVAGHGDSPLHF	TGTGCCAGCAGCGTAGCTGGTCATGGGGATTCACCCCTCCACTTT
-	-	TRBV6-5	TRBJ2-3	CASSSTDTQYF	TGTGCCAGCAGTAGCACAGATACGCAGTATTTT
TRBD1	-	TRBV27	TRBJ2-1	CASSLIGQGHNEQFF	TGTGCCAGCAGTTTGATAGGACAGGGACACAATGAGCAGTTCTTC
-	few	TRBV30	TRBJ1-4	CAWSPGEKLFF	TGTGCCTGGAGCCCGGGAGAAAAACTGTTTTTT
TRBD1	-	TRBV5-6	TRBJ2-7	CASSTGQRIYEQYF	TGTGCCAGCAGCACGGGACAGAGGATCTACGAGCAGTACTTC
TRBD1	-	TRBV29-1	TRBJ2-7	CSVVRLQGVDYEQYF	TGCAGCGTTGTTAGGCTTCAGGGGGTGGACTACGAGCAGTACTTC
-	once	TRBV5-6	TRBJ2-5	CASSLSGHEQETQYF	TGTGCCAGCAGCTTGTCGGGGCATGAACAAGAGACCCAGTACTTC
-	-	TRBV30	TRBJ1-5	CAWSRRAGNQPQHF	TGTGCCTGGAGTAGGCGGGCAGGGAATCAGCCCCAGCATTTT
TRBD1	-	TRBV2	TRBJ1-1	CASSPRGQGGTEAFF	TGTGCCAGCAGCCCACGGGGACAGGGAGGAACTGAAGCTTTCTTT
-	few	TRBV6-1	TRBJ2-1	CASPRGDEQFF	TGTGCCAGCCCCAGAGGGGATGAGCAGTTCTTC
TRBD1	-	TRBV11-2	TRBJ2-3	CASRRPGQARTDTQYF	TGTGCCAGCAGACGGCCGGGACAGGCGCGCACAGATACGCAGTATTTT
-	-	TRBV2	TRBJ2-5	CASSAPVPRGETQYF	TGTGCCAGCAGCGCTCCTGTGCCCCGGGGAGAGACCCAGTACTTC
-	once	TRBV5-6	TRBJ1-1	CASSVDTEAFF	TGTGCCAGCAGTGTCGACACTGAAGCTTTCTTT